These T cell receptor beta chains were read from a single sample in a study of blood T cell repertoires in COVID-19. Clones were sequenced by immunoSEQ multiplex PCR, and TCRdb holds only the in-frame ones, with some missing. This sample has about 190,000 clones, with 70% to 80% found just once. Sequencing input: PBMCs or T cells enriched from blood (not recorded which). Receptor source: a woman between 45 and 65 years old who had recovered from COVID-19. CDR3s include the opening cysteine and the closing phenylalanine or tryptophan. Each record gives: CDR3 length, J gene, D gene, clone size, V gene, CDR3 DNA, CDR3 protein. D genes are given only for firm matches. Some rows mark clone size as missing; the rest say once, few, many or name a class of expanded clone.

>14|TRBJ2-5|.|.|TRBV9
TGTGCCAGCAGCCCTAATGTGGTCCAAGAGACCCAGTACTTC
CASSPNVVQETQYF
>14|TRBJ2-3|.|many|TRBV6-2/TRBV6-3
TGTGCCAGCAGTTACTCGACTAGCACAGATACGCAGTATTTT
CASSYSTSTDTQYF
>16|TRBJ2-1|TRBD2|once|TRBV9
TGTGCCAGCAGCGTAGTTCGCGGGAGCTCCTACAATGAGCAGTTCTTC
CASSVVRGSSYNEQFF
>14|TRBJ1-5|TRBD1|.|TRBV6-5
TGTGCCAGCAGACGGACAGGGCGCAATCAGCCCCAGCATTTT
CASRRTGRNQPQHF
>15|TRBJ2-7|TRBD2|.|TRBV9
TGTGCCAGCAGCGCCACCGGGACTAGCCCCTACGAGCAGTACTTC
CASSATGTSPYEQYF
>13|TRBJ1-1|.|.|TRBV5-1
TGCGCCAGCAGCTATGGGGCCGACACTGAAGCTTTCTTT
CASSYGADTEAFF
>15|TRBJ2-7|.|.|TRBV14
TGTGCCAGCAGCAAGTTACAGCAGCCTTCCTACGAGCAGTACTTC
CASSKLQQPSYEQYF
>19|TRBJ1-6|.|.|TRBV28
TGTGCCAGCAGTTTATACCCCTCACAGACAAGCTCCTATAATTCACCCCTCCACTTT
CASSLYPSQTSSYNSPLHF
>15|TRBJ2-1|TRBD1|.|TRBV18
TGTGCCAGCTCGTCGCAGGGGGCTAACTACAATGAGCAGTTCTTC
CASSSQGANYNEQFF
>14|TRBJ2-3|TRBD2|.|TRBV5-1
TGCGCCAGCAATATCGGGAGGCGCACAGATACGCAGTATTTT
CASNIGRRTDTQYF
>15|TRBJ2-2|TRBD1|.|TRBV14
TGTGCCAGCAGCCGGCGGACAGGGGCAAACGGGGAGCTGTTTTTT
CASSRRTGANGELFF
>13|TRBJ1-1|.|.|TRBV7-3
TGTGCCAGCAGCGCAAACATGAACACTGAAGCTTTCTTT
CASSANMNTEAFF
>14|TRBJ2-5|TRBD1|.|TRBV19
TGTGCCAGTAGTAAGGACAGGGCCCAAGAGACCCAGTACTTC
CASSKDRAQETQYF
>16|TRBJ1-1|.|once|TRBV28
TGTGCCAGCAGTTTAGGATGGGGGCGAATGAACACTGAAGCTTTCTTT
CASSLGWGRMNTEAFF
>20|TRBJ2-1|TRBD2|few|TRBV9
TGTGCCAGCAGCTCTCGTACCGGGACTAGCTTCCCCCGCTCCTACAATGAGCAGTTCTTC
CASSSRTGTSFPRSYNEQFF
>13|TRBJ2-7|.|.|TRBV30
TGTGCCTGGAGTCGTAGGACACTTTACGAGCAGTACTTC
CAWSRRTLYEQYF
>12|TRBJ1-1|.|.|TRBV30
TGTGCCTGGAGGTTTGGAGGGACTGAAGCTTTCTTT
CAWRFGGTEAFF
>17|TRBJ2-2|TRBD2|.|TRBV7-2
TGTGCCAGCAGCTTAGGCCCCAGCGGGAGGACAGCCGGGGAGCTGTTTTTT
CASSLGPSGRTAGELFF
>16|TRBJ2-7|TRBD1|.|TRBV2
TGTGCCAGCAGTGGACGACAGGGGTATAGGTCCTACGAGCAGTACTTC
CASSGRQGYRSYEQYF
>16|TRBJ2-2|TRBD2|.|TRBV27
TGTGCCAGCAGTCCCCGACTAGCGGGAGGCACCGGGGAGCTGTTTTTT
CASSPRLAGGTGELFF
>15|TRBJ2-1|TRBD1|few|TRBV19
TGTGCCAGTAATCGGCAGGGGGCCTCCTACAATGAGCAGTTCTTC
CASNRQGASYNEQFF
>14|TRBJ2-3|.|.|TRBV7-9
TGTGCCAGCAGCTTATCTGCGAGCACAGATACGCAGTATTTT
CASSLSASTDTQYF
>15|TRBJ2-7|TRBD1|.|TRBV6-5
TGTGCCAGCGCACCCGCCAGGGGGATCTTCTACGAGCAGTACTTC
CASAPARGIFYEQYF
>16|TRBJ1-5|.|.|TRBV4-3
TGCGCCAGCAGCCAAGATTGGCAGGGAAGGAATCAGCCCCAGCATTTT
CASSQDWQGRNQPQHF
>16|TRBJ2-1|TRBD2|.|TRBV28
TGTGCCAGCAGTTTATCCCCGACTAGCGGGGGGGATGAGCAGTTCTTC
CASSLSPTSGGDEQFF
>17|TRBJ2-6|TRBD1|.|TRBV9
TGTGCCAGCACCCCGACAGGGATGAACTCTGGGGCCAACGTCCTGACTTTC
CASTPTGMNSGANVLTF
>13|TRBJ1-1|TRBD1|.|TRBV5-4
TGTGCCAGCAGCCTAACAGGGGGCACTGAAGCTTTCTTT
CASSLTGGTEAFF
>13|TRBJ1-1|.|.|TRBV12-3/TRBV12-4
TGTGCCAGCACCTCGTCGGGGGGGACTGAAGCTTTCTTT
CASTSSGGTEAFF
>15|TRBJ2-2|TRBD2|.|TRBV27
TGTGCAAACCCCGGGACTAGCGAAAACACCGGGGAGCTGTTTTTT
CANPGTSENTGELFF
>16|TRBJ2-2|TRBD1|.|TRBV10-3
TGTGCCACCTGGGGCACCGGGACAGAAAACACCGGGGAGCTGTTTTTT
CATWGTGTENTGELFF
>13|TRBJ1-3|.|.|TRBV30
TGTGCCTGTCACTCGGGTTCTGGAAACACCATATATTTT
CACHSGSGNTIYF
>11|TRBJ2-3|.|.|TRBV7-3
TGTGCCAGCAGCTCCAGTGATACGCAGTATTTT
CASSSSDTQYF
>15|TRBJ2-7|TRBD1|.|TRBV5-6
TGTGCCAGCACCCCAGGCCCGACAGGGGCTATCGAGCAGTACTTC
CASTPGPTGAIEQYF
>15|TRBJ1-4|.|many|TRBV27
TGTGCCAGCAGATTCGCTGGGGCGGCTAATGAAAAACTGTTTTTT
CASRFAGAANEKLFF
>19|TRBJ2-7|.|.|TRBV21-1
TGTGCCAGCAGCGTAAGACTAGCCCCGTCCCACCAGAGCTCCTACGAGCAGTACTTC
CASSVRLAPSHQSSYEQYF
>15|TRBJ2-5|.|.|TRBV5-1
TGCGCCAGCAGCTTGGAAGGAGATGGTCAAGAGACCCAGTACTTC
CASSLEGDGQETQYF
>16|TRBJ2-1|TRBD2|.|TRBV7-3
TGTGCCAGCAGCCTCTCGACTAGCGGGAGTTACGTTGAGCAGTTCTTC
CASSLSTSGSYVEQFF
>18|TRBJ2-5|TRBD2|once|TRBV15
TGTGCCACCAGCAGAGGGGCGGGAGGGATTCTTTTCCAAGAGACCCAGTACTTC
CATSRGAGGILFQETQYF
>15|TRBJ2-7|TRBD2|.|TRBV3-1/TRBV3-2
TGTGCCAGCAGCCAAGATTTAGCGGGAGCGTACGAGCAGTACTTC
CASSQDLAGAYEQYF
>14|TRBJ1-6|.|.|TRBV4-2
TGTGCCAGCAGCCAAGAGACACTCAATTCACCCCTCCACTTT
CASSQETLNSPLHF
>16|TRBJ2-7|TRBD1|.|TRBV28
TGTGCCAGCCCCCCCCCTCAGGGACAGCCGTCCTACGAGCAGTACTTC
CASPPPQGQPSYEQYF
>16|TRBJ2-2|.|once|TRBV5-1
TGCGCCAGCAGCTACTCGCCTAGCGAAGAGTCCGGGGAGCTGTTTTTT
CASSYSPSEESGELFF
>12|TRBJ1-1|.|.|TRBV28
TGTGCCAGCAGCCTTGTCGGGACTGAAGCTTTCTTT
CASSLVGTEAFF
>14|TRBJ2-7|TRBD2|.|TRBV7-3
TGTGCCAGCAGCTCCGGGACTAGCGGGAGCGAGCAGTACTTC
CASSSGTSGSEQYF
>15|TRBJ2-7|.|.|TRBV7-9
TGTGCCAGCAGCTTAGGGTCACCGACGGGCTACGAGCAGTACTTC
CASSLGSPTGYEQYF
>15|TRBJ2-1|TRBD2|.|TRBV28
TGTGCCAGCCATTCTAGCGGGAGGAGTCAGAATGAGCAGTTCTTC
CASHSSGRSQNEQFF
>17|TRBJ1-1|.|.|TRBV6-2/TRBV6-3
TGTGCCAGCAGCCTTTATTACGTCCGGGGGACTAACACTGAAGCTTTCTTT
CASSLYYVRGTNTEAFF
>12|TRBJ1-2|.|.|TRBV5-1
TGCGCCAGCAGTCTCGACGGGATTGGCTACACCTTC
CASSLDGIGYTF
>15|TRBJ2-3|TRBD2|.|TRBV19
TGTGCCAGTAGTGGTGGGACTAGCGGCACAGATACGCAGTATTTT
CASSGGTSGTDTQYF
>17|TRBJ2-1|TRBD2|.|TRBV28
TGTGCCAGCATCTACGGAAAAGGGACTAGTCGATACAATGAGCAGTTCTTC
CASIYGKGTSRYNEQFF
>14|TRBJ2-7|.|once|TRBV7-8
TGTGCCAGCAGCTTAGAAACCCGCGGCTACGAGCAGTACTTC
CASSLETRGYEQYF
>14|TRBJ1-1|TRBD1|.|TRBV7-3
TGTGCCAGCAGCCCCTCGCCCACCGGACAGGTAGTATTCTTT
CASSPSPTGQVVFF